This TCR beta chain was identified during a study of Graves' ophthalmopathy and Graves' hyperthyroidism. RNA transcripts yielded amplified TCR beta CDR3 regions. RT-PCR in the first round used HTBI primers; a second-round multiplex PCR followed. TCRdb recomputed calls from the multiplex PCR reads with MiXCR, one row per CDR3 protein. The sample yields about 740,000 distinct CDR3 sequences, 40% seen once. The authors diagnosed from clinical symptoms, serum thyroxine, TRAb, thyroid ultrasound and orbital computed tomography. The PBMCs used were ones drawn from about 9.3 ml of fresh peripheral blood. This clonotype was recorded only once. The receptor's source is an adult man with Graves' ophthalmopathy. The source material was peripheral blood.

In nucleotides, the CDR3 is TGTGCCTGGAGTTTGGGGACGGCCTATGGCTACACCTTC. Residues: CAWSLGTAYGYTF. V usage is TRBV15 and J usage is TRBJ1-2; D is perhaps TRBD1 (5 bases). This CDR3 is 13 amino acids long. Germline V gene data show CDR1 as LNHNV and CDR2 as YYDKDF (reference sequence). V dropped 11 bases and J dropped 4 bases, with 17 bases sitting between them.